The following is a T cell receptor beta chain sequence with its context. The antigen remains unidentified. 60 Vbeta and 13 Jbeta primers were used in PCR. The authors' processing: Later, 75 million to 100 million unique TCR beta chains were counted in an analysis, and 10 million to 12 million of them were shared. Method: immunoSEQ multiplex PCR; TCRdb's copy keeps in-frame clones and lacks some. The V and J calls and clone size come from that table; D and trimming were worked out from the DNA. The repertoire holds about 78,000 clones, with approximately 77% as singletons. The sample is drawn from a study of cytomegalovirus exposure and HLA in healthy donors. Study observations and caveats: Near-uniform donor sequencing depth was presumed by presence/absence analyses.

CDR1 SGHTA and CDR2 FQGNSA come from the germline V gene. V lost 3 bases, J lost 4 bases, and 4 bases lay in between. CDR3 size: 11 residues. The sequenced material came from PBMCs. The receptor was isolated from a woman between 40 and 55 years old in good health and CMV-seropositive. The chain couples TRBV7-2 to TRBJ2-7; D call uncertain. CDR3 residues: CASSFHYEQYF. The CDR3 DNA follows: TGTGCCAGCAGCTTCCATTACGAGCAGTACTTC.